This TCR beta chain is from a study of spatial heterogeneity in lung cancer. TCRdb analysed the 5' RACE reads with MiXCR anew, one entry per CDR3 protein. Here the sample spans tens of thousands of distinct CDR3 sequences, 5.8% being singletons. The CDR3 spans 12 residues. Germline CDR1 reads DFQATT; CDR2 reads SNEGSKA (reference sequence). Trimming took 5 bases from V and 3 from J, leaving 11 bases between them. This clonotype was detected many times. Time point noted: sample taken at primary tumor resection. Whole RNA, isolated from tumor, nontumor lung or frozen PBMC, was sequenced without prior sorting.

This specimen consisted of PBMCs, obtained at surgery. The TCR comes from a male donor with early-stage non-small cell lung cancer. The chain has TRBV20-1 and TRBJ2-7; D might be TRBD1 (6 bases). The CDR3 coding sequence is TGCAGTGCTTCTATACAGGGCTACGAGCAGTACTTC. Its translation is CSASIQGYEQYF.